This T cell receptor beta chain stems from a study of B cell selection in AIRE deficiency. Study-level findings and limits: Shorter CDR3s marked shared Treg sequences, biased toward few non-templated insertions.

Only in-frame clones appear in the TCRdb table, and some are missing; sequencing was by immunoSEQ multiplex PCR. Among around 24,000 clones listed, 95% to 97% were seen once. In germline, CDR1 is SEHNR, CDR2 FQNEAQ (reference sequence). Trimming shortened V by 5 bases and J by 7 bases, and 18 bases separated the two germline ends. This CDR3 region has 15 residues. About this clone itself: Its antigen is unknown.

CD4+CD127+ cells were sorted as the conventional CD4 T cells. Sequenced input: CD4+CD127+ conventional T cells sorted from PBMCs. The gene calls are TRBV7-9 and TRBJ2-1; D is unclear. The clonotype comes from a human donor in good health. The CDR3 DNA sequence: TGTGCCAGCAGCCCGAGTTTAGGCAGAGGAAATGAGCAGTTCTTC. It is translated as CASSPSLGRGNEQFF.